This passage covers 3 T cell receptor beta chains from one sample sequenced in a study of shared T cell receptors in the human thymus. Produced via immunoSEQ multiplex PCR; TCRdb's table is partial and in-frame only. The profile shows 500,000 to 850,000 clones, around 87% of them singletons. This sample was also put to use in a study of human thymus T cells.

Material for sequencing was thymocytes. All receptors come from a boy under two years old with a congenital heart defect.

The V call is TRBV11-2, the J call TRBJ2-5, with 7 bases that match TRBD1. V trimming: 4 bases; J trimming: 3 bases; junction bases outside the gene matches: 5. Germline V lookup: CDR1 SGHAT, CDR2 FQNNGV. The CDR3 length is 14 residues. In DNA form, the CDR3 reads TGTGCCAGCAGCTCCCACGACAGGGAAGAGACCCAGTACTTC. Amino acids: CASSSHDREETQYF.

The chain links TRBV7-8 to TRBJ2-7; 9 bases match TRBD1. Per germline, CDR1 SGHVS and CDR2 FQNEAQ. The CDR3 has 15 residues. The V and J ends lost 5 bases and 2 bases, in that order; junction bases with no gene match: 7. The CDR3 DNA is TGTGCCAGCAGCGAACGGGACAGGGTCCCCTACGAGCAGTACTTC. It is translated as CASSERDRVPYEQYF.

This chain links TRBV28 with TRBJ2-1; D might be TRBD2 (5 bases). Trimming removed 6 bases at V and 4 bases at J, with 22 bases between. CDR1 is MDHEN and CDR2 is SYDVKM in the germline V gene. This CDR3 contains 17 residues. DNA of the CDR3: TGTGCCAGCAGCTCGTGGTGTTCGGGGAGCAGATACAATGAGCAGTTCTTC. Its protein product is CASSSWCSGSRYNEQFF.